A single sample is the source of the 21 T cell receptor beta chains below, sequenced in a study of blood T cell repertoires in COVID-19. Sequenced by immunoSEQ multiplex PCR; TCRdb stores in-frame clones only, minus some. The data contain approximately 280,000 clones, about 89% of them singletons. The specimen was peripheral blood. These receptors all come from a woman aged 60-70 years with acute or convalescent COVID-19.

The CDR3 spells CAISGGTAGEFF. For the CDR3, the DNA is TGTGCCATCAGTGGTGGGACCGCGGGGGAGTTTTTT. The V and J genes are TRBV10-3 and TRBJ1-4; a possible D gene is TRBD1 (5 bases). V lost 4 bases and J lost 16, with 16 bases in between. This CDR3 comprises 12 residues. From germline, CDR1 is ENHRY and CDR2 SYGVKD.

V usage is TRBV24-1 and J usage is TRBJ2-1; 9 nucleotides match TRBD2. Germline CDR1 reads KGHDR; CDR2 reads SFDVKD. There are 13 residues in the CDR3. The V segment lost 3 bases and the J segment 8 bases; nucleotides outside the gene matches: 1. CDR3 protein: CATSDRTSDEQFF. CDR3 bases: TGTGCCACCAGTGATAGGACTAGCGATGAGCAGTTCTTC.

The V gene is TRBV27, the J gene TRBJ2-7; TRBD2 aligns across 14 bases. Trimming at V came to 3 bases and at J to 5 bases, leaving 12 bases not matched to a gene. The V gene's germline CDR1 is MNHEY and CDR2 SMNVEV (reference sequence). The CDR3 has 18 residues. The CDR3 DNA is TGTGCCAGCAGTTTCTATGGACAGAGGACTAGCGGGAGGAACGAGCAGTACTTC. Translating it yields CASSFYGQRTSGRNEQYF.

The chain's CDR3 is CASSPRGQGVVGSPLHF. CDR3 sequence (DNA): TGTGCCAGCAGCCCCCGTGGACAGGGGGTGGTGGGTTCACCCCTCCACTTT. This sequence joins TRBV3-1 (or the pseudogene TRBV3-2) and TRBJ1-6; 10 nucleotides align to TRBD1. Germline lookup yields CDR1 LGHDT and CDR2 YNNKEL (reference sequence). CDR3 size: 17 residues. V was pared by 4 bases and J by 9 bases, with 12 bases of the junction left unmatched.

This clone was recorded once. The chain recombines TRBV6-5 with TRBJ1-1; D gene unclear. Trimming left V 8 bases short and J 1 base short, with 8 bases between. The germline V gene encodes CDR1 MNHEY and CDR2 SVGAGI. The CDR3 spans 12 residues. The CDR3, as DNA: TGTGCCAGCTTCACCGGGAACACTGAAGCTTTCTTT. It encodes CASFTGNTEAFF.

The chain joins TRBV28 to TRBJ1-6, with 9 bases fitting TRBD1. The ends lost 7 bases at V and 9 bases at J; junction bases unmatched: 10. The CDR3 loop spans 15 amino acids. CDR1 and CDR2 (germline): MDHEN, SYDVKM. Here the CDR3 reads CASTPRDRAGSPLHF. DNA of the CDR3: TGTGCCAGCACCCCCCGGGACAGGGCGGGTTCACCCCTCCACTTT.

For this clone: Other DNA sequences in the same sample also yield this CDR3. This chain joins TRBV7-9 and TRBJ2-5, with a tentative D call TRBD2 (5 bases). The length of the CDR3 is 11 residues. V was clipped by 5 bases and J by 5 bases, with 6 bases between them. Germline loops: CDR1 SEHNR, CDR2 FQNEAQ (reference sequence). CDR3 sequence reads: CASSGGETQYF. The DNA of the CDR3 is TGTGCCAGCAGCGGCGGGGAGACCCAGTACTTC.

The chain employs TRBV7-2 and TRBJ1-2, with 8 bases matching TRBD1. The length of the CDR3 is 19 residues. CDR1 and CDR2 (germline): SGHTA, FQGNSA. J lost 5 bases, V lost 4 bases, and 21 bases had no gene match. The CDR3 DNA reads TGTGCCAGCAGCTCCCCCCCAGCAGGGGGCGCGATGGTGAAATATGGCTACACCTTC. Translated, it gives CASSSPPAGGAMVKYGYTF.

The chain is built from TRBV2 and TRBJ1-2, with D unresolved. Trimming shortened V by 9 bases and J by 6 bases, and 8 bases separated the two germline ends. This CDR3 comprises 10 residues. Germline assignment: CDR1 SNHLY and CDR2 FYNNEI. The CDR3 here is CARRGDGYTF. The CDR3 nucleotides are TGTGCCAGGCGCGGCGATGGCTACACCTTC.

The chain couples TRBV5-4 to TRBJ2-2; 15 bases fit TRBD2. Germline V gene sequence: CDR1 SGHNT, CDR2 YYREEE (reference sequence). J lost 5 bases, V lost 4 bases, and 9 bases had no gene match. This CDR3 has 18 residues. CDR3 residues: CASSRGLAGGPGTGELFF. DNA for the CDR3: TGTGCCAGCAGCAGGGGACTAGCGGGAGGCCCCGGGACCGGGGAGCTGTTTTTT.

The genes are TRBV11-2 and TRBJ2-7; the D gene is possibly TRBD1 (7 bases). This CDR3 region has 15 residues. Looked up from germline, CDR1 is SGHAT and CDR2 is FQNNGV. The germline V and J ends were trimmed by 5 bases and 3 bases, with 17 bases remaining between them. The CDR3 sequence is CASSRGTENRYEQYF. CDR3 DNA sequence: TGTGCCAGCAGCCGGGGGACAGAAAATCGCTACGAGCAGTACTTC.

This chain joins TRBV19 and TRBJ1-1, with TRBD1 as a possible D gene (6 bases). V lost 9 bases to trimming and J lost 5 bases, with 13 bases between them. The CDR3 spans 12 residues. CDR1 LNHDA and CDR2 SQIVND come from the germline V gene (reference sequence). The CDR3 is CASHRGGTEAFF. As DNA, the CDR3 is TGTGCCAGCCATAGGGGGGGGACTGAAGCTTTCTTT.

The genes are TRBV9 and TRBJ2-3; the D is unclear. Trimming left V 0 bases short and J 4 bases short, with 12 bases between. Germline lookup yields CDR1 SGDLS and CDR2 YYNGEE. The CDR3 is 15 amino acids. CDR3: CASSVGSLSSDTQYF. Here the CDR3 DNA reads TGTGCCAGCAGCGTAGGAAGTCTATCTTCAGATACGCAGTATTTT. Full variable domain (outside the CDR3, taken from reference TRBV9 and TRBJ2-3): DSGVTQTPKHLITATGQRVTLRCSPRSGDLSVYWYQQSLDQGLQFLIQYYNGEERAKGNILERFSAQQFPDLHSELNLSSLELGDSALYFCASSVGSLSSDTQYFGPGTRLTVL.

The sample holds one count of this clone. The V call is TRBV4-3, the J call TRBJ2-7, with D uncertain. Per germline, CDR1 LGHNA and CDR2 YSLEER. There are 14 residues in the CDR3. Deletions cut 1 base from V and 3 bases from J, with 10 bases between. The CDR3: CASSQGVRFYEQYF. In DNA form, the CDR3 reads TGCGCCAGCAGCCAAGGCGTGAGATTCTACGAGCAGTACTTC.

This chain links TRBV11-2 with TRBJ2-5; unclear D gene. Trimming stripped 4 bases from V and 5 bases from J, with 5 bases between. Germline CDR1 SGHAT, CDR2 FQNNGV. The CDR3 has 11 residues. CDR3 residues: CASSSSETQYF. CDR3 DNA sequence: TGTGCCAGCAGCTCAAGCGAGACCCAGTACTTC.

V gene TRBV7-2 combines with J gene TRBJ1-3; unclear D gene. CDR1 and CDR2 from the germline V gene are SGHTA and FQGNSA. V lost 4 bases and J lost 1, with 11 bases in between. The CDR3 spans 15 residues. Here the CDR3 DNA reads TGTGCCAGCAGCTCAACAGTCCTTTCTGGAAACACCATATATTTT. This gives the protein CASSSTVLSGNTIYF. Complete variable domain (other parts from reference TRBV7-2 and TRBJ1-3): GAGVSQSPSNKVTEKGKDVELRCDPISGHTALYWYRQSLGQGLEFLIYFQGNSAPDKSGLPSDRFSAERTGGSVSTLTIQRTQQEDSAVYLCASSSTVLSGNTIYFGEGSWLTVV.

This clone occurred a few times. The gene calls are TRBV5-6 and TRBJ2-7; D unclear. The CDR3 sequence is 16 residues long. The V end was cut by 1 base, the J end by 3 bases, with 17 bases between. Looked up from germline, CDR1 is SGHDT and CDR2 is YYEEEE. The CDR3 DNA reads TGTGCCAGCAGCTTGTTTGTGGCCGCCCCCCTCTACGAGCAGTACTTC. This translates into CASSLFVAAPLYEQYF.

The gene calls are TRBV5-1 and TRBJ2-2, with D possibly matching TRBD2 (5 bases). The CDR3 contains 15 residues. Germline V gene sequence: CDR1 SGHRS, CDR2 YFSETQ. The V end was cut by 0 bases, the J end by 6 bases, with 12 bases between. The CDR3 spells CASSLDGGWAGELFF. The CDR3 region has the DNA TGCGCCAGCAGCTTGGACGGAGGTTGGGCCGGGGAGCTGTTTTTT. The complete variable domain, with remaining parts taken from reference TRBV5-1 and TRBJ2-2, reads KAGVTQTPRYLIKTRGQQVTLSCSPISGHRSVSWYQQTPGQGLQFLFEYFSETQRNKGNFPGRFSGRQFSNSRSEMNVSTLELGDSALYLCASSLDGGWAGELFFGEGSRLTVL.

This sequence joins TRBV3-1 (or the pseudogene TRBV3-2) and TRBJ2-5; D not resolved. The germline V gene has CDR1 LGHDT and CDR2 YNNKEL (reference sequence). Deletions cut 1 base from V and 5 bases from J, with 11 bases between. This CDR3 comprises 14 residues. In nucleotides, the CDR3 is TGTGCCAGCAGCCAAGTGCTCTCGAGTGAGACCCAGTACTTC. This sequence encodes CASSQVLSSETQYF.

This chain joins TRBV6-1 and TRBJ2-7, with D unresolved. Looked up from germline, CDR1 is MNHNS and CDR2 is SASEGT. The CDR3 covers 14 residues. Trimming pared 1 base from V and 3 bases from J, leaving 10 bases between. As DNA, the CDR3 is TGTGCCAGCAGTGAAGTTTTGGGCCGCTACGAGCAGTACTTC. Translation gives CASSEVLGRYEQYF.

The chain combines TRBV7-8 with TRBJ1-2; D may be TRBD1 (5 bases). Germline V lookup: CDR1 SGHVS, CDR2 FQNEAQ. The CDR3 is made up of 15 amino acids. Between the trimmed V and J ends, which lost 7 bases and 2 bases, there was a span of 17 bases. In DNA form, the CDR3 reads TGTGCCAGCACCCTTACAAGACAGCCAAACTATGGCTACACCTTC. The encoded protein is CASTLTRQPNYGYTF.